The 10 T cell receptor beta chains below were found in one sample sequenced in a study of regulatory T cells in long-lasting Graves disease. Stated time point: newly diagnosed GD, antithyroid drugs for less than 3 months. PBMC-extracted RNA yielded the TCR library. TCR beta libraries were built with iRepertoire HTBI primers and Arm-PCR of CDR3 regions. Each CDR3 protein gets one entry after TCRdb re-called the multiplex PCR reads with MiXCR. Altogether roughly 400,000 distinct CDR3 sequences are present, about 16% being singletons, with the ten largest covering less than 30%. This sample also belongs to another study, concerning T cells in Graves' hyperthyroidism and ophthalmopathy.

Here the sequenced sample was peripheral blood mononuclear cells (PBMCs), taken at new diagnosis, from a patient treated with antithyroid drugs. The receptors were gathered from a young woman with Graves disease.

This clonotype was seen repeatedly, ten times or more. The chain has TRBV7-2 and TRBJ2-5, with a tentative D call TRBD1 (5 bases). The CDR3 has 15 amino acids. V gave up 8 bases and J gave up 3 bases, with 19 bases separating them. Germline assignment: CDR1 SGHTA and CDR2 FQGNSA. The CDR3 here is CASSPDRGREETQYF. The CDR3 DNA reads as TGTGCCAGCTCACCGGACCGCGGCAGGGAAGAGACCCAGTACTTC.

This clonotype was detected only a few times. The gene calls are TRBV6-1 and TRBJ2-7, with D hard to call. CDR1 is MNHNS and CDR2 is SASEGT in the germline V gene. The ends were cut back, 6 bases at V and 0 bases at J, with 15 bases in the middle. The CDR3 is 15 residues long. DNA of the CDR3: TGTGCCAGCAGCCCCGGTTTTGGGCCCTCCTACGAGCAGTACTTC. This codes for CASSPGFGPSYEQYF.

This clonotype was seen at least ten times. V and J are TRBV7-3 and TRBJ2-1, with 11 bases identical to TRBD2. Germline V lookup: CDR1 SGHTA, CDR2 FQGTGA. The CDR3 extends over 19 amino acids. The trim removed 0 bases at V and 9 bases at J, leaving 16 bases unmatched. The CDR3 here is CASSLTTGRSTSGSAEQFF. The CDR3 DNA reads TGTGCCAGCAGCTTAACGACCGGCCGATCCACTAGCGGGAGTGCTGAGCAGTTCTTC.

This clonotype showed up just a few times. This rearrangement joins TRBV20-1 to TRBJ2-7, with D perhaps TRBD2 (5 bases). Germline V gives CDR1 DFQATT, CDR2 SNEGSKA (reference sequence). With 5 bases removed from V and 2 bases from J, the gap between germline ends came to 22 bases. CDR3 length: 16 amino acids. CDR3 sequence (DNA): TGCAGTGCTCGGAGGCTCCTCGAAAACTCCCCCTACGAGCAGTACTTC. This sequence encodes CSARRLLENSPYEQYF.

Worth noting for this clonotype: Just one base apart from a much larger clone, this may be a read error. The V gene is TRBV9, the J gene TRBJ2-7; TRBD1 matches 9 bases. The CDR3 contains 14 residues. Germline V CDR1 and CDR2: SGDLS, YYNGEE. The CDR3 DNA follows: TGTGCCAGCAGCCGGGACAGGGTGTCCTACGAGCATTACTTC. This codes for CASSRDRVSYEHYF.

The chain uses TRBV14 and TRBJ2-1; D unresolved. This CDR3 has 12 amino acids. CDR1 is SGHDN and CDR2 is FVKESK in the germline V gene. V was cut by 0 bases and J by 10 bases, with 7 bases left in between. CDR3 DNA sequence: TGTGCCAGCAGCCAAGATCACCGGGAGCAGTTCTTC. Amino acid sequence: CASSQDHREQFF.

This clonotype came up a few times. The V gene is TRBV2, the J gene TRBJ2-1; 10 bases line up with TRBD1. The germline CDR1 and CDR2 sequences are SNHLY and FYNNEI. Germline trimming cut 2 bases from V and 9 bases from J; bases unmatched to any gene: 7. This CDR3 comprises 15 residues. The CDR3 here is CASSEQTGGYSEQFF. Written as DNA, the CDR3 is TGTGCCAGCAGTGAACAGACAGGGGGCTATAGTGAGCAGTTCTTC.

J is TRBJ1-1 and V is TRBV9; D gene uncertain. Trimming removed 0 bases from V and 4 bases from J, with 7 bases in between. The CDR3 runs to 13 residues. The germline CDR1 and CDR2 sequences are SGDLS and YYNGEE. CDR3 amino acids: CASSVEDLTEAFF. In DNA form, the CDR3 reads TGTGCCAGCAGCGTAGAGGACCTCACTGAAGCTTTCTTT.

This clonotype has just a few counts. The V call is TRBV2, the J call TRBJ2-7; D is perhaps TRBD1 (6 bases). V was pared by 6 bases and J by 0 bases, with 15 bases between. CDR3 length: 15 amino acids. Per the germline V gene, CDR1 is SNHLY and CDR2 is FYNNEI. The CDR3 coding sequence is TGTGCCAGCAGCTTGACGGACAGTTACTCCTACGAGCAGTACTTC. It translates to CASSLTDSYSYEQYF.

This clonotype turned up a few times. This chain uses TRBV3-1 with TRBJ2-4; 10 bases fit TRBD1. This CDR3 has 16 residues. The trim removed 1 base at V and 4 bases at J, leaving 4 bases unmatched. CDR1 is LGHDT and CDR2 is YNNKEL in the germline V gene (reference sequence). Here the CDR3 DNA reads TGTGCCAGCAGCCAAGTCCTGGGACAGGGGAAAAACATTCAGTACTTC. Its translation is CASSQVLGQGKNIQYF.